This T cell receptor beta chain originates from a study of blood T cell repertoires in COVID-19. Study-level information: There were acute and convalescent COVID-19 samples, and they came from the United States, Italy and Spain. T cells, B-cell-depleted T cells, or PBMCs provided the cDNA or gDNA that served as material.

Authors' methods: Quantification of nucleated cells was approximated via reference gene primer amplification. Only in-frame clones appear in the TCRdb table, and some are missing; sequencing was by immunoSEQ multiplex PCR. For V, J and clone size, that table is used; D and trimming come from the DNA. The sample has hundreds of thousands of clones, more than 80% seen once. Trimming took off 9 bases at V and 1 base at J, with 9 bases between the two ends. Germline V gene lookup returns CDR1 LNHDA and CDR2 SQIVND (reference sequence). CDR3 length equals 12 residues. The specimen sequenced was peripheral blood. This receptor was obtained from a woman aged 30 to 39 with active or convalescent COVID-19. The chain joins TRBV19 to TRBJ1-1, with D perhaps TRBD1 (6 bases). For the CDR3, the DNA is TGTGCCAGCCAGGGACAGAACACTGAAGCTTTCTTT. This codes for CASQGQNTEAFF.